Presented here are 7 T cell receptor beta chains from one specimen sequenced in a study of T cells expressing NK-cell markers (dated by TCRdb to 2020 to 2022). Libraries were constructed by 5' RACE. Instrument used: Illumina HiSeq 2000. TCRdb reanalyzed the reads, keeping one entry per CDR3 protein sequence and omitting DNA. The sample table gives roughly 380,000 distinct CDR3 sequences. Around 5.3% of the sample is taken by the ten largest. Sequencing input: blood T cells: a sorted CD56 or NKG2C T cell subset, CD4+ or CD8+ T cells, or bulk PBMC T cells (not recorded which). The receptors stem from a man between 18 and 69 years old in good health.

The rearrangement uses TRBV19 and TRBJ2-1; TCRdb outputs TRBD2, but without DNA this stays unchecked. CDR1 LNHDA and CDR2 SQIVND come from the germline V gene (reference sequence). The CDR3 has 16 residues. This chain's CDR3 is CASSIVRGGIYNEQFF. Using reference TRBV19 and TRBJ2-1 for the parts outside the CDR3, the full variable domain is DGGITQSPKYLFRKEGQNVTLSCEQNLNHDAMYWYRQDPGQGLRLIYYSQIVNDFQKGDIAEGYSVSREKKESFPLTVTSAQKNPTAFYLCASSIVRGGIYNEQFFGPGTRLTVL.

The chain recombines TRBV20-1 with TRBJ2-3; TCRdb reports TRBD2, a call that lacks DNA to check it against. The CDR3 extends over 17 amino acids. Per germline, CDR1 DFQATT and CDR2 SNEGSKA (reference sequence). CDR3 in amino acids: CAALVGGPGGGTDTQYF.

The chain employs TRBV5-1 and TRBJ2-1; TCRdb indicates TRBD2, and absent DNA this call remains unverified. Germline CDR1 and CDR2: SGHRS and YFSETQ. The CDR3 covers 16 residues. CDR3 region: CASSPHPLGENNEQFF. Supplemented by reference TRBV5-1 and TRBJ2-1, the full variable domain reads KAGVTQTPRYLIKTRGQQVTLSCSPISGHRSVSWYQQTPGQGLQFLFEYFSETQRNKGNFPGRFSGRQFSNSRSEMNVSTLELGDSALYLCASSPHPLGENNEQFFGPGTRLTVL.

This sequence joins TRBV12-3 or TRBV12-4 and TRBJ1-5; TCRdb designates TRBD1, a call that cannot be tested without DNA. The CDR3 extends over 17 amino acids. This chain's CDR3 is CASSLRGSKAFNQPQHF.

The CDR3 sequence is CASSLDPGALGANVLTF. This rearrangement joins TRBV5-5 to TRBJ2-6; TCRdb proposes TRBD2, but this gene call is untestable without DNA. Per germline, CDR1 SGHKS and CDR2 YYEKEE (reference sequence). The length of the CDR3 is 17 residues.

CDR3 residues: CSAEFPGQGAAGYTF. The chain couples TRBV29-1 to TRBJ1-2; TCRdb's D call, TRBD1, is unchecked because there is no DNA. This CDR3 contains 15 residues. Germline loops: CDR1 SQVTM, CDR2 ANQGSEA.

V is TRBV9 and J is TRBJ2-7; the TCRdb D gene call, TRBD2, has no DNA to confirm it. Germline V gene data show CDR1 as SGDLS and CDR2 as YYNGEE. The CDR3 length is 16 residues. The CDR3 reads CASSVEGSGGAYEQYF.